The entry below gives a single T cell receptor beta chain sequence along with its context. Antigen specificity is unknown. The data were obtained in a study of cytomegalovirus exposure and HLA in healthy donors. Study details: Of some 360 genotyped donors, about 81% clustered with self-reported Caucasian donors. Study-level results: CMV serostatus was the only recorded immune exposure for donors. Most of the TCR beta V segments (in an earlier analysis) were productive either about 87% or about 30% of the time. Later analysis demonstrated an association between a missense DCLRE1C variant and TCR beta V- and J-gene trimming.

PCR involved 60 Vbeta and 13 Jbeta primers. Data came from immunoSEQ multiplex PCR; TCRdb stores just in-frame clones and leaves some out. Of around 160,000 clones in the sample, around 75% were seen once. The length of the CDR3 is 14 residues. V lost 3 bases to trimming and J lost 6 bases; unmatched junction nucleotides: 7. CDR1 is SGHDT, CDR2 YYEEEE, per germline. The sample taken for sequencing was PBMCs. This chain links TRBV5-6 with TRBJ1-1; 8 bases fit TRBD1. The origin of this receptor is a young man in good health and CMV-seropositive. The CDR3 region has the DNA TGTGCCAGCAGCTGGGACAGGTACGTGTCTGAAGCTTTCTTT. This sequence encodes CASSWDRYVSEAFF.